The source of this T cell receptor beta chain is a study of T-cell memory formation after mild COVID-19 (dated by TCRdb to 2020 to 2022). About the full investigation: Most TCR sequence clusters were specific to one of the two donors. The cohort was made up of two young adult volunteers, one female and one male, who were previously healthy. Longitudinal TCRalpha and TCRbeta repertoire sequencing tracked T-cell clones expanding and contracting after mild COVID-19 in a couple of donors.

With respect to this clonotype: No antigen is known for it. No much larger clone exists at a distance of one base, and base qualities are not known.

Germline trimming amounts to 5 bases on V and 5 bases on J, with 9 as the count of junction bases outside the gene matches. The CDR3 goes from the cysteine to the phenylalanine over 15 residues. Only CDR3 DNA is held: 45 bases, read in frame from base 1. The germline V gene specifies MNHEY as CDR1 and SVGAGI as CDR2. Overall study outcomes, separate from this receptor: Contracting CD4+ clones turned up mainly in the CM and EM memory subsets, whereas EMRA was where CD8+ clones were enriched. The detection of some responding clones in pre-infection memory suggests that pre-existing cross-reactive memory T cells joined the SARS-CoV-2 response. Only a couple of mild cases were covered by the study, and larger cohorts that include severe cases with pre-infection samples were considered necessary. Whether the second-wave clones peaking on day 37 were SARS-CoV-2 specific was not confirmed. Balanced CD4/CD8 phenotypes were observed for clones contracting from day 15 to 85, whereas a bias towards CD4+ was observed for a second wave of clones expanding from day 15 to 37.

Ficoll-Paque density gradient centrifugation was used to isolate PBMCs. This sample was sequenced with an Illumina NovaSeq 6000. TCRalpha and TCRbeta cDNA libraries were constructed by 5'RACE with constant-segment primers, with sample barcodes and unique molecular identifiers being introduced. RNA was extracted from every sample with Trizol reagent. The libraries were amplified in two PCR steps, and the second step added a second sample barcode and Illumina TruSeq adapters. Libraries were sequenced on an Illumina NovaSeq with 2 x 150 bp paired-end reads. Processing in the source paper ran as follows. Demultiplexing of reads and collapsing into UMI-guided consensus sequences were performed with migec v1.2.7. With mixcr v2.1.11, UMI consensuses were aligned to TRA and TRB V and J templates and assembled into clonotypes. A clonotype was counted as expanded or contracted only if both edgeR and NoisET called the change significant, with noise models trained on biological replicates. For edgeR calls, the thresholds were a false discovery rate-adjusted p below 0.01 and a log2 fold-change of 1. PCA with hierarchical clustering of max-normalized trajectories of the 1000 most abundant clonotypes was used as exploratory dynamics analysis. The CD4 or CD8 phenotype of responding clones was assigned using the separately sequenced CD4+ and CD8+ repertoires. The public reads were reanalyzed by TCRdb: fastp trimming at Q25, MiXCR alignment, in-frame beta chains only. CDR3 protein duplicates are merged, each entry listing the most common genes and DNA. The V and J calls, along with clone size, are taken from TCRdb and not from the paper's own processing. The sample table contains some 130,000 distinct CDR3 sequences; only one count was recorded for less than 6.5% of them. Of the sample, approximately 2.1% falls within the top ten clones.

The sequenced sample was PBMCs or a T cell subset sorted from them (not recorded which). The sequence derives from an adult woman who had mild COVID-19 (a few samples of this study predate the infection). The sample titles of this study are shuffled in the database, so cell type and time point are left out; the donor was told from shared clones. In this chain, TRBV6-5 is recombined with TRBJ1-2, and TRBD1 aligns with 9 junction nucleotides. The nucleotide sequence is given as TGTGCCAGCAGTCTGACAGGGGGGGACTCTTATGGCTACACCTTC. Its product reads: CASSLTGGDSYGYTF.